Shown below are 19 T cell receptor beta chains from a single sample sequenced in a study of CD8 T cells in Susac syndrome. Random-hexamer reverse transcription was applied to about 0.5 to 1 ug RNA. TCRdb re-analysed the immunoSEQ multiplex PCR reads in MiXCR, keeping a single row per CDR3 protein. The sample lists 150,000 or so distinct CDR3 sequences; 85% to 95% were seen once. The sequenced sample consisted of CD4+ T cells from PBMCs. The receptor source for this set is a human donor with Susac syndrome.

The chain employs TRBV28 and TRBJ2-3, with D hard to call. Trimming pared 1 base from V and 5 bases from J, leaving 4 bases between. The CDR3 spans 12 residues. Germline CDR1 MDHEN, CDR2 SYDVKM. CDR3 residues: CASSLLRDTQYF. The CDR3, as DNA: TGTGCCAGCAGTTTATTGCGAGATACGCAGTATTTT.

The chain carries TRBV6-6 and TRBJ1-1; no definite D call. CDR1 MNHNY and CDR2 SVGAGI come from the germline V gene (reference sequence). The V end was cut by 0 bases, the J end by 8 bases, with 7 bases between. The CDR3 runs 12 residues. CDR3 amino acids: CASSYSAQEAFF. CDR3 nucleotides: TGTGCCAGCAGTTACTCTGCCCAGGAAGCTTTCTTT.

The rearrangement links TRBV4-3 to TRBJ2-7; possible D gene TRBD2, 6 bases. The CDR3 totals 15 residues. Trimming pared 1 base from V and 6 bases from J, leaving 16 bases between. The V gene's germline CDR1 is LGHNA and CDR2 YSLEER. CDR3 amino acids: CASSQGGDRYGEQYF. DNA for the CDR3: TGCGCCAGCAGCCAAGGCGGGGACCGGTACGGCGAGCAGTACTTC.

This clonotype was found once. CDR3 in DNA: TGTGCCAGCAGCCGGTCAGGAACGAACACTGAAGCTTTCTTT. Translating gives CASSRSGTNTEAFF. The rearrangement links TRBV3-1 to TRBJ1-1, with D uncertain. Germline V CDR1 and CDR2: LGHDT, YNNKEL (reference sequence). The CDR3 is 14 amino acids. V lost 4 bases to trimming and J lost 1 base, with 10 bases between them.

This clonotype was recorded only once. The V call is TRBV3-1, the J call TRBJ2-1; D could derive from TRBD1 or TRBD2 (5 bases each). The CDR3 contains 14 residues. Germline V gene data show CDR1 as LGHDT and CDR2 as YNNKEL (reference sequence). V was pared by 0 bases and J by 8 bases, with 11 bases between. This CDR3 is CASSQDLWDDEQFF. The CDR3 coding sequence is TGTGCCAGCAGCCAAGATTTGTGGGACGATGAGCAGTTCTTC.

V usage is TRBV25-1 and J usage is TRBJ1-4; D uncertain. Between the trimmed V and J ends, which lost 6 bases and 0 bases, there was a span of 11 bases. Germline V CDR1 and CDR2: MGHDK, SYGVNS. The CDR3 covers 15 residues. CDR3 loop: CASRETGATNEKLFF. The CDR3 DNA follows: TGTGCCAGCAGGGAGACGGGCGCAACTAATGAAAAACTGTTTTTT.

This rearrangement joins TRBV7-8 to TRBJ1-2; D is ambiguous. With 4 bases removed from V and 4 bases from J, the gap between germline ends came to 16 bases. CDR1 is SGHVS, CDR2 FQNEAQ, per germline. The length of the CDR3 is 15 residues. Written as DNA, the CDR3 is TGTGCCAGCAGCTACGTCGGGGTAGGAAGCTATGGCTACACCTTC. It is translated as CASSYVGVGSYGYTF.

The chain couples TRBV7-9 to TRBJ1-2; perhaps TRBD1 as D (5 bases). CDR1 and CDR2 (germline): SEHNR, FQNEAQ (reference sequence). The CDR3 sequence is 11 residues long. V dropped 11 bases and J dropped 4 bases, with 11 bases sitting between them. Here the CDR3 DNA reads TGTGCCGGAACAGGCCGCTATGGCTACACCTTC. Translating gives CAGTGRYGYTF.

This chain joins TRBV25-1 and TRBJ1-1; D is unresolved. V was cut by 3 bases and J by 2 bases, with 10 bases left in between. Germline V gene sequence: CDR1 MGHDK, CDR2 SYGVNS. This CDR3 contains 14 residues. CDR3 residues: CASSEGTVNTEAFF. CDR3 DNA: TGTGCCAGCAGTGAGGGCACCGTTAACACTGAAGCTTTCTTT. The whole variable domain, remainder taken from reference TRBV25-1 and TRBJ1-1, is EADIYQTPRYLVIGTGKKITLECSQTMGHDKMYWYQQDPGMELHLIHYSYGVNSTEKGDLSSESTVSRIRTEHFPLTLESARPSHTSQYLCASSEGTVNTEAFFGQGTRLTVV.

The V and J genes are TRBV23-1 and TRBJ2-7; D perhaps matches TRBD1 (5 bases). TRBV23-1 is given ORF status, its function remaining uncertain. V was trimmed by 1 base and J by 0 bases, leaving 19 bases between them. The CDR3 runs to 18 residues. As DNA, the CDR3 is TGCGCCAGCAGTCAATGTGGGTGTACAGGAAACAGCTCCTACGAGCAGTACTTC. Translating it yields CASSQCGCTGNSSYEQYF.

The chain has TRBV2 and TRBJ2-5; D possibly corresponds to TRBD2 (5 bases). This CDR3 spans 13 amino acids. V lost 6 bases to trimming and J lost 5 bases, with 13 bases between them. The V gene's germline CDR1 is SNHLY and CDR2 FYNNEI. DNA for the CDR3: TGTGCCAGCAGCGGCAGCCGCGGGGAGACCCAGTACTTC. This translates into CASSGSRGETQYF.

The V gene is TRBV5-4, the J gene TRBJ2-1; 7 positions match TRBD1. The germline V gene encodes CDR1 SGHNT and CDR2 YYREEE (reference sequence). This CDR3 has 14 residues. J gave up 5 bases and V 4 bases, and 6 bases lay outside the gene matches. The CDR3 is CASSPGQSNNEQFF. The DNA of the CDR3 is TGTGCCAGCAGCCCGGGACAGTCCAACAATGAGCAGTTCTTC.

This rearrangement joins TRBV19 to TRBJ1-2; 10 bases are a match to TRBD1. Germline V CDR1 and CDR2: LNHDA, SQIVND (reference sequence). The CDR3 has 14 residues. With V trimmed by 9 bases and J by 6 bases, 10 bases remained unmatched. CDR3 residues: CASHARDRGNGYTF. The CDR3 coding sequence is TGTGCCAGCCATGCCCGGGACAGGGGTAATGGCTACACCTTC.

The V gene is TRBV20-1, the J gene TRBJ1-5; 7 bases are shared with TRBD1. V lost 6 bases, J lost 3 bases, and 5 bases stayed unmatched. The length of the CDR3 is 13 residues. The germline gives CDR1 DFQATT, CDR2 SNEGSKA (reference sequence). The DNA for the CDR3 is TGCAGTGCAGCACAGGGGCCCAATCAGCCCCAGCATTTT. It yields the protein CSAAQGPNQPQHF.

CDR3 sequence: CASSLDVGGGHTEAFF. CDR3 sequence (DNA): TGCGCCAGCAGCTTGGACGTAGGGGGCGGGCACACTGAAGCTTTCTTT. The rearrangement links TRBV5-1 to TRBJ1-1; 7 nucleotides line up with TRBD1. CDR1 is SGHRS, CDR2 YFSETQ, per germline. The CDR3 length is 16 residues. The V segment lost 0 bases and the J segment 3 bases; nucleotides outside the gene matches: 8.

V usage is TRBV9 and J usage is TRBJ1-6; the match to TRBD1 covers 7 bases. The V gene end was trimmed by 3 bases and the J gene end by 10 bases; junction bases not matched to a gene: 7. Germline CDR1 reads SGDLS; CDR2 reads YYNGEE. This CDR3 is built from 14 residues. CDR3 in DNA: TGTGCCAGCAGCGCGGACAGGTCAGGATCACCCCTCCACTTT. As protein: CASSADRSGSPLHF.

The CDR3 DNA is TGCAGCGTCCGTGGGGGAGGTTCCTACAATGAGCAGTTCTTC. It specifies CSVRGGGSYNEQFF. The chain employs TRBV20-1 and TRBJ2-1, with D possibly matching TRBD2 (6 bases). The CDR3 runs 14 residues. Per germline, CDR1 DFQATT and CDR2 SNEGSKA (reference sequence).

This chain uses TRBV30 with TRBJ2-5; the D is unclear. The V end was cut by 3 bases, the J end by 5 bases, with 10 bases between. Germline lookup yields CDR1 GTSNPN and CDR2 SVGIG (reference sequence). This CDR3 region has 12 residues. The CDR3 DNA follows: TGTGCCTGGAGCGGCGACGGGGAGACCCAGTACTTC. The encoded protein is CAWSGDGETQYF.

The chain uses TRBV15 and TRBJ2-3, with TRBD2 matching 15 bases. There are 16 residues in the CDR3. CDR1 is LNHNV and CDR2 is YYDKDF in the germline V gene (reference sequence). Germline trimming cut 0 bases from V and 6 bases from J; bases unmatched to any gene: 1. CDR3 region: CATSREGLAGGDTQYF. Written as DNA, the CDR3 is TGTGCCACCAGCAGAGAGGGACTAGCGGGAGGTGATACGCAGTATTTT.